These T cell receptor beta chains were read from a single sample in a study of T cell repertoires in cytomegalovirus infection. TCRdb passed the reads through MiXCR, listing each CDR3 protein once. The sample consists of about 310,000 distinct CDR3 sequences, 20% to 30% of them appearing once. No antigens are known for them. Sequenced material: cultured PBMCs, taken from culture after CMV antigen stimulation. All receptors come from a human donor in good health (CMV status not recorded). Some clones in this sample may be carry-over from other donors' samples. The CDR3 runs from the conserved cysteine through the conserved F or W. D genes are given only for firm matches. Clone size, where shown, is once, few, many, or a class for clones that have expanded.

j_call: TRBJ1-6
d_call: .
clone_size: many
v_call: TRBV7-3
cdr3_aa: CASSLIGGPNNSPLHF
cdr3_nt: TGTGCCAGCAGCTTAATTGGAGGGCCAAATAATTCACCCCTCCACTTT

j_call: TRBJ2-1
d_call: TRBD2
clone_size: .
v_call: TRBV6-2/TRBV6-3
cdr3_aa: CASSSPGLAGGRSYNEQFF
cdr3_nt: TGTGCCAGCAGTTCTCCGGGACTAGCGGGAGGCCGATCCTACAATGAGCAGTTCTTC

j_call: TRBJ2-3
d_call: .
clone_size: .
v_call: TRBV20-1
cdr3_aa: CSARVIGREGPDTQYF
cdr3_nt: TGCAGTGCTAGAGTAATCGGACGAGAGGGCCCAGATACGCAGTATTTT

j_call: TRBJ1-1
d_call: .
clone_size: .
v_call: TRBV6-5
cdr3_aa: CASSYSTNTEAFF
cdr3_nt: TGTGCCAGCAGTTACTCGACGAACACTGAAGCTTTCTTT

j_call: TRBJ2-3
d_call: TRBD1
clone_size: .
v_call: TRBV6-1
cdr3_aa: CASTGTGTTDTQYF
cdr3_nt: TGTGCCAGCACCGGGACAGGGACCACAGATACGCAGTATTTT

j_call: TRBJ2-7
d_call: .
clone_size: few
v_call: TRBV7-2
cdr3_aa: CASTSSLGEQYF
cdr3_nt: TGTGCCAGCACCTCCTCTTTAGGCGAGCAGTACTTC

j_call: TRBJ2-7
d_call: .
clone_size: .
v_call: TRBV9
cdr3_aa: CASSTAGASYEQYF
cdr3_nt: TGTGCCAGCAGCACCGCCGGGGCCTCCTACGAGCAGTACTTC

j_call: TRBJ2-3
d_call: .
clone_size: few
v_call: TRBV6-2/TRBV6-3
cdr3_aa: CASRGWGPGSDTQYF
cdr3_nt: TGTGCCAGCCGCGGGTGGGGTCCCGGGTCGGATACGCAGTATTTT

j_call: TRBJ1-2
d_call: .
clone_size: .
v_call: TRBV5-6
cdr3_aa: CASSSTWDGDYGYTF
cdr3_nt: TGTGCCAGCAGCTCTACCTGGGACGGAGACTATGGCTACACCTTC

j_call: TRBJ2-3
d_call: .
clone_size: .
v_call: TRBV27
cdr3_aa: CASRRDLTSTDTQYF
cdr3_nt: TGTGCCAGCAGAAGAGACTTAACTAGCACAGATACGCAGTATTTT

j_call: TRBJ2-5
d_call: .
clone_size: .
v_call: TRBV12-3/TRBV12-4
cdr3_aa: CASSFGARIHQETQYF
cdr3_nt: TGTGCCAGCAGTTTTGGGGCCCGGATACACCAAGAGACCCAGTACTTC

j_call: TRBJ1-6
d_call: .
clone_size: .
v_call: TRBV6-5
cdr3_aa: CASSYLKGRLYNSPLHF
cdr3_nt: TGTGCCAGCAGTTACCTGAAGGGACGGTTATATAATTCACCCCTCCACTTT

j_call: TRBJ1-5
d_call: .
clone_size: many
v_call: TRBV28
cdr3_aa: CASSFGSQPQHF
cdr3_nt: TGTGCCAGCAGTTTTGGTTCTCAGCCCCAGCATTTT

j_call: TRBJ2-4
d_call: TRBD2
clone_size: few
v_call: TRBV11-2
cdr3_aa: CASGPAGGINIQYF
cdr3_nt: TGTGCCAGCGGCCCCGCGGGAGGAATCAACATTCAGTACTTC

j_call: TRBJ2-2
d_call: TRBD1
clone_size: .
v_call: TRBV5-1
cdr3_aa: CASRTTGQNNNGELFF
cdr3_nt: TGCGCCAGCAGGACCACGGGACAGAACAATAACGGGGAGCTGTTTTTT

j_call: TRBJ1-5
d_call: .
clone_size: .
v_call: TRBV19
cdr3_aa: CASSPLNRRGNQPQHF
cdr3_nt: TGTGCCAGTAGTCCCCTCAACAGGAGGGGCAATCAGCCCCAGCATTTT

j_call: TRBJ2-1
d_call: .
clone_size: few
v_call: TRBV2
cdr3_aa: CASSASGTPNEQFF
cdr3_nt: TGTGCCAGCAGTGCCTCCGGGACTCCCAATGAGCAGTTCTTC

j_call: TRBJ2-2
d_call: TRBD2
clone_size: .
v_call: TRBV20-1
cdr3_aa: CSARGTSGRYTGELFF
cdr3_nt: TGCAGTGCTAGAGGGACTAGCGGGAGGTACACCGGGGAGCTGTTTTTT

j_call: TRBJ1-3
d_call: .
clone_size: few
v_call: TRBV4-3
cdr3_aa: CASSQDGGSGNTIYF
cdr3_nt: TGCGCCAGCAGCCAAGATGGGGGGTCTGGAAACACCATATATTTT

j_call: TRBJ1-1
d_call: .
clone_size: .
v_call: TRBV5-4
cdr3_aa: CASSPPGGARTEAFF
cdr3_nt: TGTGCCAGCAGCCCCCCCGGGGGAGCTCGCACTGAAGCTTTCTTT

j_call: TRBJ1-4
d_call: TRBD1
clone_size: .
v_call: TRBV19
cdr3_aa: CASTEYDRAGEKLFF
cdr3_nt: TGTGCCAGTACCGAATACGACAGGGCGGGGGAAAAACTGTTTTTT

j_call: TRBJ2-7
d_call: TRBD2
clone_size: few
v_call: TRBV7-4
cdr3_aa: CASSNTWSGSFPEQYF
cdr3_nt: TGTGCCAGCAGCAACACGTGGAGCGGGAGTTTTCCCGAGCAGTACTTC

j_call: TRBJ2-4
d_call: .
clone_size: few
v_call: TRBV2
cdr3_aa: CASKGVDIQYF
cdr3_nt: TGTGCCAGCAAAGGGGTCGACATTCAGTACTTC

j_call: TRBJ2-1
d_call: TRBD1
clone_size: .
v_call: TRBV7-9
cdr3_aa: CASSLATGEQFF
cdr3_nt: TGTGCCAGCAGCTTAGCGACAGGGGAGCAGTTCTTC

j_call: TRBJ2-3
d_call: .
clone_size: many
v_call: TRBV7-9
cdr3_aa: CASSLAAADTQYF
cdr3_nt: TGTGCCAGCAGCTTAGCCGCCGCAGATACGCAGTATTTT

j_call: TRBJ1-2
d_call: .
clone_size: .
v_call: TRBV19
cdr3_aa: CASSIERAYGYTF
cdr3_nt: TGTGCCAGTAGTATAGAACGGGCCTATGGCTACACCTTC

j_call: TRBJ2-1
d_call: TRBD2
clone_size: .
v_call: TRBV7-8
cdr3_aa: CASSRTAGGGNEQFF
cdr3_nt: TGTGCCAGCAGCCGAACGGCGGGAGGGGGCAATGAGCAGTTCTTC

j_call: TRBJ1-6
d_call: .
clone_size: few
v_call: TRBV6-2/TRBV6-3
cdr3_aa: CAAERGRNSPLHF
cdr3_nt: TGTGCCGCCGAGCGGGGACGTAATTCACCCCTCCACTTT

j_call: TRBJ2-2
d_call: TRBD2
clone_size: .
v_call: TRBV2
cdr3_aa: CASARTGLATGGLFF
cdr3_nt: TGTGCCAGCGCCCGGACGGGACTAGCCACGGGAGGGCTGTTTTTT

j_call: TRBJ1-4
d_call: .
clone_size: .
v_call: TRBV11-2
cdr3_aa: CASSLARGSNEKLFF
cdr3_nt: TGTGCCAGCAGCCTCGCCCGCGGGAGCAATGAAAAACTGTTTTTT

j_call: TRBJ1-1
d_call: .
clone_size: .
v_call: TRBV2
cdr3_aa: CASVWTRESEAFF
cdr3_nt: TGTGCCAGCGTGTGGACACGGGAATCTGAAGCTTTCTTT

j_call: TRBJ2-3
d_call: TRBD1
clone_size: few
v_call: TRBV20-1
cdr3_aa: CSAHAQGADTQYF
cdr3_nt: TGCAGTGCTCATGCACAGGGGGCAGATACGCAGTATTTT

j_call: TRBJ2-1
d_call: TRBD1
clone_size: many
v_call: TRBV7-8
cdr3_aa: CASSPLGYGTVEQFF
cdr3_nt: TGTGCCAGCAGCCCCCTGGGATACGGGACAGTCGAGCAGTTCTTC

j_call: TRBJ2-2
d_call: TRBD1
clone_size: .
v_call: TRBV10-2
cdr3_aa: CASKGQGNTGELFF
cdr3_nt: TGCGCCAGCAAGGGACAGGGCAACACCGGGGAGCTGTTTTTT

j_call: TRBJ2-4
d_call: .
clone_size: .
v_call: TRBV19
cdr3_aa: CASPKRLTELLAFKNIQYF
cdr3_nt: TGTGCCAGTCCCAAGCGCCTCACAGAGTTATTGGCCTTCAAAAACATTCAGTACTTC

j_call: TRBJ1-1
d_call: .
clone_size: few
v_call: TRBV6-2/TRBV6-3
cdr3_aa: CASSYPVVQAFF
cdr3_nt: TGTGCCAGCAGTTACCCTGTAGTTCAAGCTTTCTTT

j_call: TRBJ1-6
d_call: .
clone_size: few
v_call: TRBV6-5
cdr3_aa: CASKGLNNSPLHF
cdr3_nt: TGTGCCAGCAAGGGACTGAATAATTCACCCCTCCACTTT

j_call: TRBJ2-1
d_call: TRBD2
clone_size: .
v_call: TRBV11-2
cdr3_aa: CASTALAASYNEQFF
cdr3_nt: TGTGCCAGCACCGCCCTAGCGGCCTCCTACAATGAGCAGTTCTTC

j_call: TRBJ1-1
d_call: TRBD1
clone_size: few
v_call: TRBV30
cdr3_aa: CAWRKGATEAFF
cdr3_nt: TGTGCCTGGAGGAAGGGGGCCACTGAAGCTTTCTTT

j_call: TRBJ1-1
d_call: TRBD1
clone_size: few
v_call: TRBV4-3
cdr3_aa: CASRPDRANTEAFF
cdr3_nt: TGCGCCAGCAGACCGGACAGGGCTAACACTGAAGCTTTCTTT

j_call: TRBJ2-1
d_call: .
clone_size: once
v_call: TRBV9
cdr3_aa: CASSAIQANSYNEQFF
cdr3_nt: TGTGCCAGCAGCGCCATTCAGGCAAACTCCTACAATGAGCAGTTCTTC

j_call: TRBJ2-1
d_call: .
clone_size: once
v_call: TRBV4-1
cdr3_aa: CASSPREKGAGNEQFF
cdr3_nt: TGCGCCAGCAGCCCGCGCGAGAAAGGAGCCGGCAATGAGCAGTTCTTC

j_call: TRBJ2-3
d_call: TRBD1
clone_size: few
v_call: TRBV19
cdr3_aa: CASRPTGEDTQYF
cdr3_nt: TGTGCCAGTAGGCCCACAGGGGAAGATACGCAGTATTTT

j_call: TRBJ2-5
d_call: .
clone_size: few
v_call: TRBV5-1
cdr3_aa: CASSSGTQETQYF
cdr3_nt: TGCGCCAGCAGCTCAGGGACACAAGAGACCCAGTACTTC